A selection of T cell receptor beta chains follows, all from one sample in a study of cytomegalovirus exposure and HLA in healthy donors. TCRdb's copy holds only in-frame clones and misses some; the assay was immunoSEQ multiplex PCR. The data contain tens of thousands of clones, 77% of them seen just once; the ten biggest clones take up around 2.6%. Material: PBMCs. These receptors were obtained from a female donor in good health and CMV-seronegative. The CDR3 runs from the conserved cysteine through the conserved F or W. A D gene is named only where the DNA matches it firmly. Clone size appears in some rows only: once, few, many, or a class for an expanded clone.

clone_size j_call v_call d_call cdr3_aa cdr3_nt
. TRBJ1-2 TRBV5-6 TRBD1 CASSLLDRAYYGYTF TGTGCCAGCAGCCTGCTGGACAGGGCCTACTATGGCTACACCTTC
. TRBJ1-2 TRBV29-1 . CSLDWRRDYGYTF TGCAGCTTAGACTGGAGGAGGGACTATGGCTACACCTTC
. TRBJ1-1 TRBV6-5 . CASTGRNTEAFF TGTGCCAGCACTGGCCGGAACACTGAAGCTTTCTTT
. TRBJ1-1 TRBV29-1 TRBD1 CSVTGEGQGGSSMNTEAFF TGCAGCGTTACCGGAGAGGGACAGGGAGGGTCGAGCATGAACACTGAAGCTTTCTTT
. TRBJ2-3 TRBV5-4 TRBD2 CASSIRLAGVTDTQYF TGTGCCAGCAGCATCCGACTAGCGGGAGTTACAGATACGCAGTATTTT
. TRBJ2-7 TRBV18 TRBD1 CASSPLTGSGYEQYF TGTGCCAGCTCACCCCTGACAGGGTCGGGGTACGAGCAGTACTTC
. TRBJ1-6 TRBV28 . CASSLGGLGNSPLHF TGTGCCAGCAGTTTGGGGGGGCTAGGGAATTCACCCCTCCACTTT
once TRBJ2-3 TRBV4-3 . CASSQDAPSSGTDTQYF TGCGCCAGCAGCCAAGATGCCCCCTCTAGCGGCACAGATACGCAGTATTTT
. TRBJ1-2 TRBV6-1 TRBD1 CASSDLPGQGANGYTF TGTGCCAGCAGTGATCTCCCGGGACAGGGGGCGAATGGCTACACCTTC
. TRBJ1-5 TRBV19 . CASSETRGGRNQPQHF TGTGCCAGTAGTGAAACCAGGGGTGGGAGAAATCAGCCCCAGCATTTT
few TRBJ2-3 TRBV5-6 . CASSFKTQADTQYF TGTGCCAGCAGCTTTAAAACACAGGCAGATACGCAGTATTTT
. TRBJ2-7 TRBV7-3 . CASSFGGAYEQYF TGTGCCAGCAGCTTTGGAGGGGCCTACGAGCAGTACTTC
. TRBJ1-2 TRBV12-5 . CASGLPAHGQGYTF TGTGCTAGTGGTTTGCCGGCTCATGGACAGGGCTACACCTTC
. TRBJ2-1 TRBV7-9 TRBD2 CASSSAAEREGHNEQLF TGTGCCAGCAGCTCGGCCGCGGAGCGGGAGGGTCACAATGAGCAGCTCTTC
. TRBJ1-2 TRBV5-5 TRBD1 CASSLASGTGDYTF TGTGCCAGCAGCTTGGCCTCCGGGACAGGGGACTACACCTTC
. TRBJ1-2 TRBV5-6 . CASSLQARRGFGYTF TGTGCCAGCAGCCTACAGGCCAGACGAGGTTTCGGCTACACCTTC
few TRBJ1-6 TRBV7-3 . CASSLRGGSYNSPLHF TGTGCCAGCAGCTTAAGGGGCGGCAGCTATAATTCACCCCTCCACTTT
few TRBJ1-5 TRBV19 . CASSIRGGVSNQPQHF TGTGCCAGTAGTATCCGAGGGGGGGTCTCCAATCAGCCCCAGCATTTT
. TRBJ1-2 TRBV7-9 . CASSLGQGGGYTF TGTGCCAGCAGCTTAGGTCAGGGAGGGGGCTACACCTTC
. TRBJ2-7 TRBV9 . CASSVGPAGVYEQYF TGTGCCAGCAGCGTAGGGCCGGCAGGGGTCTACGAGCAGTACTTC
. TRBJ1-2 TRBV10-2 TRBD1 CASRPSGGGYTF TGCGCCAGCAGACCATCAGGGGGCGGCTACACCTTC
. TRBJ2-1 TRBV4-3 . CASSLDAGTSYNEQFF TGCGCCAGCAGCCTAGACGCGGGGACCTCCTACAATGAGCAGTTCTTC
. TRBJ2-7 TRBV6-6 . CASSNSGAPQNEQYF TGTGCCAGCAGCAACAGTGGGGCTCCCCAGAACGAGCAGTACTTC
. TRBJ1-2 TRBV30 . CAWSPAGAYGYTF TGTGCCTGGAGTCCGGCTGGGGCGTATGGCTACACCTTC
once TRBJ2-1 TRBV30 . CAWSFQGHEQFF TGTGCCTGGAGTTTTCAGGGCCATGAGCAGTTCTTC
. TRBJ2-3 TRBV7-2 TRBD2 CASRRTSGASTDTQYF TGTGCCAGCAGACGAACTAGCGGGGCTAGCACAGATACGCAGTATTTT
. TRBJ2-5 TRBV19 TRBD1 CASSWDRGRETQYF TGTGCCAGTAGCTGGGACAGGGGACGGGAGACCCAGTACTTC
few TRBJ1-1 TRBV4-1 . CASSQESGSNTEAFF TGCGCCAGCAGCCAAGAAAGTGGGAGTAATACTGAAGCTTTCTTT
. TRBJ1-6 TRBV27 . CASSLMGRDNSPLHF TGTGCCAGCAGTTTAATGGGGAGGGATAATTCACCCCTCCACTTT
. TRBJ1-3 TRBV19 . CASSADRGNTIYF TGTGCCAGTAGTGCGGACAGAGGAAACACCATATATTTT
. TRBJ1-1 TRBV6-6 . CASSYGGGNTEAFF TGTGCCAGCAGTTACGGGGGGGGAAACACTGAAGCTTTCTTT
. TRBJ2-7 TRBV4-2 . CASSTSPGVDEQYF TGTGCCAGCAGCACCTCACCGGGTGTGGACGAGCAGTACTTC
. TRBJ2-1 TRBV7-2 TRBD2 CASSLRRGGYNEQFF TGTGCCAGCAGCTTAAGGCGGGGGGGCTACAATGAGCAGTTCTTC
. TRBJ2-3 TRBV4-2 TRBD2 CASSQDWGLAGDQGLDTQYF TGTGCCAGCAGCCAAGATTGGGGCCTAGCGGGAGATCAAGGGTTGGATACGCAGTATTTT
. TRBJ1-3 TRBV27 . CASSTGPGNTIYF TGTGCCAGCAGTACCGGTCCGGGAAACACCATATATTTT
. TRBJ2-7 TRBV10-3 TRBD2 CAIQELAATEQYF TGTGCCATCCAGGAACTAGCGGCGACCGAGCAGTACTTC
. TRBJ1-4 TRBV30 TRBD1 CAWRTGQGYEKLFF TGTGCCTGGAGGACGGGACAGGGGTATGAAAAACTGTTTTTT
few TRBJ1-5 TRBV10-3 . CAISRDFSQPQHF TGTGCCATCAGCAGGGATTTCAGTCAGCCCCAGCATTTT
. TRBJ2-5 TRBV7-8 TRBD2 CASGWGISGRLREETQYF TGTGCCAGCGGCTGGGGCATTAGCGGGAGGTTAAGGGAAGAGACCCAGTACTTC
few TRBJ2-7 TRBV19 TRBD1 CASSRGQGSHEQYF TGTGCCAGTAGTAGGGGACAGGGATCTCACGAGCAGTACTTC
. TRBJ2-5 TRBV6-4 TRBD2 CASSWREQETQYF TGTGCCAGCAGTTGGCGGGAGCAAGAGACCCAGTACTTC
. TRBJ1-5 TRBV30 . CAWSVGTRNQPQHF TGTGCCTGGAGTGTGGGGACAAGGAATCAGCCCCAGCATTTT
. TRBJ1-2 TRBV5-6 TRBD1 CASSPLYGQGDYGYTF TGTGCCAGCAGCCCCCTGTATGGACAGGGGGACTATGGCTACACCTTC
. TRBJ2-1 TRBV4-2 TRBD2 CASSPIAGGRNEQFF TGTGCCAGCAGCCCCATAGCGGGGGGGCGGAATGAGCAGTTCTTC
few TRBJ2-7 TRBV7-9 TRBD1 CASSLYGTDEQYF TGTGCCAGCAGCTTATACGGGACAGACGAGCAGTACTTC
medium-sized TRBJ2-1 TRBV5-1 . CAIHREHDNEQFF TGCGCCATCCACCGGGAGCACGACAATGAGCAGTTCTTC
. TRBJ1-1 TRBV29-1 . CSVEVLGARYTEAFF TGCAGCGTTGAAGTCTTGGGGGCGCGTTACACTGAAGCTTTCTTT
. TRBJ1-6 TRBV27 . CASSLSSQAQYNSPLHF TGTGCCAGCAGTTTAAGCTCTCAGGCCCAATATAATTCCCCCCTCCACTTT
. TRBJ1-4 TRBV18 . CASSPGDVGEKLFF TGTGCCAGCTCACCCGGGGATGTGGGTGAAAAACTGTTTTTT
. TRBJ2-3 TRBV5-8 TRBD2 CASSGMTERLTSGTDTQYF TGTGCCAGCAGCGGGATGACTGAAAGATTGACTAGCGGGACAGATACGCAGTATTTT
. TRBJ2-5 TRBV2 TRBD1 CASSSDRGKTQYF TGTGCCAGCAGTTCCGACAGGGGGAAGACCCAGTACTTC
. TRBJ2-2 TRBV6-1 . CASSGQPHTGELFF TGTGCCAGCAGTGGACAGCCTCACACCGGGGAGCTGTTTTTT
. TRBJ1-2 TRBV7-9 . CASSPGRSYGYTF TGTGCCAGCAGTCCTGGTCGGAGCTATGGCTACACCTTC
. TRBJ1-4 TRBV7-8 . CASSIRGAGARGKLFF TGTGCCAGCAGCATCCGTGGGGCAGGGGCTAGGGGAAAACTGTTTTTT
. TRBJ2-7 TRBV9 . CASSVGGEGYEQYF TGTGCCAGCAGCGTAGGCGGTGAGGGATACGAGCAGTACTTC
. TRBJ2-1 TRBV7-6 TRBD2 CASSLGLAGGPYEQFF TGTGCCAGCAGCTTAGGACTAGCGGGGGGGCCATATGAGCAGTTCTTC
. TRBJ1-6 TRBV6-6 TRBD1 CASRKSGGMLDSPLHF TGTGCCAGCAGAAAATCAGGGGGGATGTTGGATTCACCCCTCCACTTT